What follows are 13 T cell receptor beta chains derived from one specimen sequenced in a study of cytomegalovirus exposure and HLA in healthy donors. The PCR was carried out with 60 Vbeta primers and 13 Jbeta primers. Sequencing used immunoSEQ multiplex PCR; TCRdb keeps in-frame clones, though not all of them. The table records around 170,000 clones, about three quarters of them present only once. What was sequenced was PBMCs. The receptors were gathered from a woman aged 45-60 years in good health and CMV-seropositive.

V and J are TRBV5-4 and TRBJ2-3, with TRBD2 identical over 16 bases. The CDR3 has 16 residues. Germline CDR1 reads SGHNT; CDR2 reads YYREEE (reference sequence). Losses at the gene ends were 4 bases for V and 5 bases for J; bases not matched to a gene: 4. The CDR3 protein is CASSGTSGGAGDTQYF. CDR3 bases: TGTGCCAGCAGCGGGACTAGCGGGGGGGCCGGAGATACGCAGTATTTT. Together with reference TRBV5-4 and TRBJ2-3, the CDR3 gives the full variable domain: ETGVTQSPTHLIKTRGQQVTLRCSSQSGHNTVSWYQQALGQGPQFIFQYYREEENGRGNFPPRFSGLQFPNYSSELNVNALELDDSALYLCASSGTSGGAGDTQYFGPGTRLTVL.

This clone was recorded a few times. The chain uses TRBV9 and TRBJ2-7; possibly TRBD1 for D (5 bases). V shed 2 bases and J shed 3 bases, with 15 bases lying between them. CDR1 and CDR2 from the germline V gene are SGDLS and YYNGEE. The CDR3 is 15 amino acids. The chain's CDR3 is CASSVGQVPNYEQYF. CDR3 nucleotides: TGTGCCAGCAGCGTGGGGCAGGTTCCAAACTACGAGCAGTACTTC.

V usage is TRBV18 and J usage is TRBJ1-1; 10 nucleotides match TRBD1. The CDR3 covers 15 residues. V shed 6 bases and J 5 bases; nucleotides not matched to a gene: 9. Germline values: CDR1 KGHSH, CDR2 LQKENI. As DNA, the CDR3 is TGTGCCAGCTCCCCCGCAGGACAGGGGGTTACTGAAGCTTTCTTT. Protein sequence: CASSPAGQGVTEAFF.

This clone was detected only once. This CDR3 is missing its conserved last phenylalanine or tryptophan, likely due to a read error. The chain uses TRBV19 and TRBJ1-2, with 9 bases lining up with TRBD1. Germline CDR1 reads LNHDA; CDR2 reads SQIVND (reference sequence). J was trimmed by 6 bases and V by 7 bases; bases with no gene match: 9. This CDR3 has 14 amino acids. In nucleotides, the CDR3 is TGTGCCAGTATAAATAAGAGGACAGGGGATGGCTACACCCTC. It encodes CASINKRTGDGYTL.

J is TRBJ2-7 and V is TRBV4-3; the match to TRBD1 covers 11 bases. Looked up from germline, CDR1 is LGHNA and CDR2 is YSLEER. The CDR3 is made up of 16 amino acids. The V segment lost 3 bases and the J segment 2 bases; nucleotides outside the gene matches: 6. The CDR3 nucleotides are TGCGCCAGCAGCCAGGCCGGGACAGGGGGGGCCTACGAGCAGTACTTC. Its translation is CASSQAGTGGAYEQYF.

V usage is TRBV10-3 and J usage is TRBJ2-3; D is possibly TRBD2 (6 bases). V gave up 11 bases and J gave up 4 bases, with 16 bases separating them. The CDR3 has 13 residues. Germline-derived CDR1 and CDR2 are ENHRY and SYGVKD. CDR3 sequence: CASGGTRPDTQYF. The CDR3 DNA reads TGTGCCTCTGGGGGGACCCGCCCAGATACGCAGTATTTT.

The V call is TRBV7-9, the J call TRBJ2-5; TRBD2 matches 8 bases. V lost 8 bases and J lost 5; bases outside the gene matches: 7. Germline assignment: CDR1 SEHNR and CDR2 FQNEAQ (reference sequence). This CDR3 is 13 amino acids long. CDR3 amino acids: CASEAGAGETQYF. In nucleotides, the CDR3 is TGTGCCAGCGAAGCGGGAGCTGGGGAGACCCAGTACTTC.

The genes are TRBV6-4 and TRBJ1-2; 9 bases are a match to TRBD1. V trimming: 3 bases; J trimming: 4 bases; junction bases outside the gene matches: 12. The germline V gene has CDR1 MRHNA and CDR2 SNTAGT. This CDR3 is 17 amino acids long. The CDR3 protein is CASSEGTGNLLCYGYTF. In DNA, the CDR3 is TGTGCCAGCAGTGAGGGGACAGGGAACTTACTCTGCTATGGCTACACCTTC.

The DNA for the CDR3 is TGCGCCAGCAGCTTGGCAGGGATCCCCCCTGGAAACACCATATATTTT. Protein sequence: CASSLAGIPPGNTIYF. V usage is TRBV5-1 and J usage is TRBJ1-3; D is perhaps TRBD1 (5 bases). V was trimmed by 0 bases and J by 2 bases, leaving 12 bases between them. CDR1 and CDR2 (germline): SGHRS, YFSETQ. This CDR3 has 16 residues.

The J gene is TRBJ2-7, the V gene TRBV5-1; possible D gene TRBD2, 7 bases. The V and J ends lost 0 bases and 6 bases respectively, with 16 bases between them. Germline V gene sequence: CDR1 SGHRS, CDR2 YFSETQ. The CDR3 consists of 15 residues. The CDR3: CASSLATGRAGEQYF. In DNA, the CDR3 is TGCGCCAGCAGCTTGGCAACAGGGAGGGCGGGCGAGCAGTACTTC.

The sample holds a few counts of this clone. V is TRBV2 and J is TRBJ2-1, with TRBD2 matching over 14 bases. CDR3 length equals 15 residues. Germline trimming cut 6 bases from V and 9 bases from J; bases unmatched to any gene: 7. Germline loops: CDR1 SNHLY, CDR2 FYNNEI. CDR3 sequence (DNA): TGTGCCAGCAGCCCCGGGACTAGCGGGGGAGGTGAGCAGTTCTTC. This gives the protein CASSPGTSGGGEQFF.

The genes are TRBV7-9 and TRBJ2-2; 8 bases are a match to TRBD1. Losses at the gene ends were 4 bases for V and 3 bases for J; bases not matched to a gene: 1. CDR3 length equals 14 residues. The V gene's germline CDR1 is SEHNR and CDR2 FQNEAQ (reference sequence). DNA of the CDR3: TGTGCCAGCAGCTCGGGACAGGACACCGGGGAGCTGTTTTTT. Amino acids: CASSSGQDTGELFF.

V is TRBV7-9 and J is TRBJ1-1, with D possibly matching TRBD1 (6 bases). This CDR3 has 15 residues. V shed 5 bases and J shed 5 bases, with 18 bases lying between them. CDR1 is SEHNR and CDR2 is FQNEAQ in the germline V gene (reference sequence). CDR3 residues: CASSPSGGKGTEAFF. CDR3 DNA: TGTGCCAGCAGCCCCAGCGGGGGCAAGGGGACTGAAGCTTTCTTT.